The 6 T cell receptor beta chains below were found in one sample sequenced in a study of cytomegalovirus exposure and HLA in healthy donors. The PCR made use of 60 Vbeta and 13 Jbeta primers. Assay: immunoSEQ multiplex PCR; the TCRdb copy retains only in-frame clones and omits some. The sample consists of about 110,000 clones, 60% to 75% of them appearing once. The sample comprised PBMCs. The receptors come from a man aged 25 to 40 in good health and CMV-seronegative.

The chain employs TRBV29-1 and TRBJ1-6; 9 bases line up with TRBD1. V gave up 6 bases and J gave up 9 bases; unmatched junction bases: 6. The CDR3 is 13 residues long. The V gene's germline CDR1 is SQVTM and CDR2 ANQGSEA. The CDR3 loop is CSVRDREGSPLHF. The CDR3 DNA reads TGCAGCGTCCGGGACAGGGAGGGTTCACCCCTCCACTTT.

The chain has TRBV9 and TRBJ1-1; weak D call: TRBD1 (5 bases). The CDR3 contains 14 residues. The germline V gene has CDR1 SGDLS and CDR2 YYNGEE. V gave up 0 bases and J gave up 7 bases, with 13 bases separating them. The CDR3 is CASSVEGRASEAFF. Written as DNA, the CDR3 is TGTGCCAGCAGCGTAGAGGGCAGGGCTAGTGAAGCTTTCTTT.

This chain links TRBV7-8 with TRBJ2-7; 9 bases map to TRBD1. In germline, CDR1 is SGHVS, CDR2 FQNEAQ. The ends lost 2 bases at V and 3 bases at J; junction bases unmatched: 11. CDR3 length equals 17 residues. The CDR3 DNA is TGTGCCAGCAGCTTATTTATTGGGGACAGGGTGATCTACGAGCAGTACTTC. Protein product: CASSLFIGDRVIYEQYF.

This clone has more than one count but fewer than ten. The CDR3 here is CASSVAGGRNEQFF. The CDR3 DNA is TGTGCCAGCAGCGTCGCGGGGGGAAGGAATGAGCAGTTCTTC. V and J are TRBV7-9 and TRBJ2-1, with TRBD2 identical over 8 bases. V dropped 5 bases and J dropped 7; count of bases not matched to a gene: 7. Per the germline V gene, CDR1 is SEHNR and CDR2 is FQNEAQ (reference sequence). The length of the CDR3 is 14 residues. The full variable domain, in which reference TRBV7-9 and TRBJ2-1 provide the parts outside the CDR3, is DTGVSQNPRHKITKRGQNVTFRCDPISEHNRLYWYRQTLGQGPEFLTYFQNEAQLEKSRLLSDRFSAERPKGSFSTLEIQRTEQGDSAMYLCASSVAGGRNEQFFGPGTRLTVL.

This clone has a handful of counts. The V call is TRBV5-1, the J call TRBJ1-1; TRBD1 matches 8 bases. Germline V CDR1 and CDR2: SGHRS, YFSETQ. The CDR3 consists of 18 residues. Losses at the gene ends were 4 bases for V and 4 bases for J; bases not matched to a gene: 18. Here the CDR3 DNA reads TGCGCCAGCAGCCCCTACAGGGGGGCCTCGGATTTGTCCACTGAAGCTTTCTTT. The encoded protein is CASSPYRGASDLSTEAFF.

CDR3 protein: CASSLLIDRGTDTQYF. The CDR3 DNA is TGTGCCAGCAGCTTGTTAATTGACAGGGGCACAGATACGCAGTATTTT. The chain carries TRBV5-6 and TRBJ2-3; 7 bases map to TRBD1. The V and J ends lost 1 base and 1 base, in that order; junction bases with no gene match: 6. Germline V gives CDR1 SGHDT, CDR2 YYEEEE. The CDR3 is 16 amino acids.